These T cell receptor beta chains were read from a single sample in a study of T cells after posttransplantation cyclophosphamide. Here immunoSEQ multiplex PCR was the method, and the copy in TCRdb shows in-frame clones only, minus some. The table lists fewer than 35,000 clones, no singletons, with about 4.5% in the top ten. The sequencing sample was made of PBMCs. The receptors were sampled from a woman in her thirties in good health and a related stem cell transplant donor. Both conserved end residues are part of each CDR3. D genes are given only for firm matches. A row's size may be missing; if present it is once, few, many or a size class.

CASSQLSTGGIEAFF,TGTGCCAGCAGCCAGCTATCGACAGGGGGCATTGAAGCTTTCTTT,15,many,TRBD1,TRBV6-5,TRBJ1-1
CATSDAGTAYGYTF,TGTGCCACCAGTGACGCCGGGACAGCCTATGGCTACACCTTC,14,many,TRBD1,TRBV24-1,TRBJ1-2
CASTFLRGDTGNTIYF,TGTGCCAGCACCTTCCTCCGGGGGGATACTGGAAACACCATATATTTT,16,many,-,TRBV11-2,TRBJ1-3
CAWSVSDPGGQYF,TGTGCCTGGAGTGTATCTGATCCAGGAGGGCAGTATTTT,13,-,-,TRBV30,TRBJ2-3
CASSLQDSNQPQHF,TGTGCCAGCAGTCTACAGGATAGCAATCAGCCCCAGCATTTT,14,many,-,TRBV27,TRBJ1-5
CASSFRVGTEAFF,TGTGCCAGCAGTTTCAGGGTTGGCACTGAAGCTTTCTTT,13,many,-,TRBV5-4,TRBJ1-1
CASSKGNYGYTF,TGTGCCAGTAGTAAGGGGAACTATGGCTACACCTTC,12,many,-,TRBV19,TRBJ1-2
CASGGIGRTEAFF,TGTGCCAGCGGGGGGATTGGGCGCACTGAAGCTTTCTTT,13,many,-,TRBV2,TRBJ1-1
CASSPHWGVNTEAFF,TGTGCCAGCAGTCCTCATTGGGGGGTGAACACTGAAGCTTTCTTT,15,few,-,TRBV6-1,TRBJ1-1
CASSYSTGDEQYF,TGTGCCAGCAGTTACTCGACCGGGGATGAGCAGTACTTC,13,many,-,TRBV6-6,TRBJ2-7
CASSLTRYNEQFF,TGTGCCAGCAGCTTAACCAGATACAATGAGCAGTTCTTC,13,many,-,TRBV11-1,TRBJ2-1
CASSQSPGQGYEQYF,TGCGCCAGCAGCCAAAGTCCGGGACAGGGCTACGAGCAGTACTTC,15,many,TRBD1,TRBV4-1,TRBJ2-7
CASSSRGRDTQYF,TGTGCCAGCAGCTCCAGGGGGCGGGATACGCAGTATTTT,13,few,TRBD1,TRBV7-2,TRBJ2-3
CASRATSGGAGELFF,TGTGCCAGCAGGGCGACTAGCGGGGGGGCCGGGGAGCTGTTTTTT,15,many,TRBD2,TRBV2,TRBJ2-2
CASSALRDSYNEQFF,TGTGCCAGCAGTGCACTCCGGGACAGCTACAATGAGCAGTTCTTC,15,many,TRBD1,TRBV6-1,TRBJ2-1
CASSQAPGYEQYF,TGTGCCAGCAGCCAAGCCCCGGGGTACGAGCAGTACTTC,13,few,-,TRBV4-2,TRBJ2-7
CASSLAGHRGYTF,TGTGCCAGCAGCTTAGCTGGACACCGTGGCTACACCTTC,13,many,-,TRBV11-3,TRBJ1-2
CATSRDIGAGEQYF,TGTGCCACCAGCAGAGATATAGGGGCCGGCGAGCAGTACTTC,14,many,-,TRBV15,TRBJ2-7
CASSRAGTGSYNEQFF,TGCGCCAGCAGCCGCGCCGGGACAGGCTCCTACAATGAGCAGTTCTTC,16,many,TRBD1,TRBV4-1,TRBJ2-1
CASSPRQGTYNEQFF,TGCGCCAGCAGCCCCCGACAGGGTACCTACAATGAGCAGTTCTTC,15,many,TRBD1,TRBV5-1,TRBJ2-1
CASSLGQVGNTIYF,TGTGCCAGCAGCCTTGGACAGGTTGGAAACACCATATATTTT,14,many,TRBD1,TRBV6-6,TRBJ1-3
CASSITGQGYGYTF,TGTGCCAGTAGTATTACCGGACAGGGATATGGCTACACCTTC,14,many,TRBD1,TRBV19,TRBJ1-2
CASSYSTGGTYNEQFF,TGTGCCAGCAGTTACTCGACAGGGGGAACCTACAATGAGCAGTTCTTC,16,many,TRBD1,TRBV6-5,TRBJ2-1
CASSPIGEEQYF,TGCGCCAGCAGCCCAATCGGGGAAGAGCAGTACTTC,12,many,-,TRBV5-1,TRBJ2-7
CSVEGGRGGEQYF,TGCAGCGTTGAAGGGGGCAGGGGTGGGGAGCAGTACTTC,13,-,-,TRBV29-1,TRBJ2-7
CAISSLFPGYTF,TGTGCCATCAGTAGCCTCTTCCCTGGCTACACCTTC,12,many,-,TRBV10-3,TRBJ1-2
CASSSRDRVGQPQHF,TGTGCCAGCAGTTCCCGGGACAGGGTGGGCCAGCCCCAGCATTTT,15,many,TRBD1,TRBV6-2/TRBV6-3,TRBJ1-5
CASRQGNRNEQYF,TGTGCCAGCAGGCAAGGTAACCGCAACGAGCAGTACTTC,13,few,-,TRBV7-2,TRBJ2-7
CASSISSGGSNEQFF,TGTGCCAGTAGTATATCTAGCGGGGGGAGCAATGAGCAGTTCTTC,15,many,TRBD2,TRBV19,TRBJ2-1
CASSLLAGGITGELFF,TGTGCCAGCAGTCTGTTAGCGGGGGGTATAACCGGGGAACTGTTTTTT,16,-,TRBD2,TRBV4-2,TRBJ2-2
CASRTGSNQPQHF,TGTGCCAGCAGAACAGGTAGCAATCAGCCCCAGCATTTT,13,many,-,TRBV27,TRBJ1-5
CASSLGGGSDYNEQFF,TGCGCCAGCAGCTTGGGTGGGGGCTCGGACTACAATGAGCAGTTCTTC,16,many,-,TRBV5-1,TRBJ2-1
CASSLSGRSNQPQHF,TGTGCCAGCAGCTTATCAGGGAGGAGCAATCAGCCCCAGCATTTT,15,many,-,TRBV7-2,TRBJ1-5
CASSQERGESYEQYF,TGTGCCAGCAGCCAAGAACGCGGGGAATCCTACGAGCAGTACTTC,15,many,-,TRBV4-2,TRBJ2-7
CASKPGQGGELFF,TGTGCCAGTAAACCGGGACAGGGCGGGGAGCTGTTTTTT,13,many,TRBD1,TRBV19,TRBJ2-2
CASSYAGGNTEAFF,TGTGCCAGCAGTTACGCAGGGGGCAACACTGAAGCTTTCTTT,14,many,TRBD1,TRBV6-5,TRBJ1-1
CASSIAGTGGSIYF,TGTGCCAGTAGTATCGCTGGGACAGGGGGCTCCATATATTTT,14,many,TRBD1,TRBV19,TRBJ1-3
CASSLQGEQYF,TGTGCCAGCTCACTGCAGGGAGAGCAGTACTTC,11,many,-,TRBV18,TRBJ2-7
CASTPGGIVKTQYF,TGTGCCAGTACCCCAGGGGGGATAGTTAAGACCCAGTACTTC,14,few,-,TRBV19,TRBJ2-5
CASSLVTGDGTDTQYF,TGTGCCAGCAGCCTCGTTACAGGGGACGGCACAGATACGCAGTATTTT,16,many,TRBD1,TRBV6-2/TRBV6-3,TRBJ2-3
CASSVGGLALADTQYF,TGTGCCAGCAGCGTAGGAGGGCTAGCGTTGGCAGATACGCAGTATTTT,16,many,-,TRBV9,TRBJ2-3
CASSFGQVNSPLHF,TGTGCCAGCAGTTTCGGACAGGTTAATTCACCCCTCCACTTT,14,many,TRBD1,TRBV27,TRBJ1-6
CASRPYWGDTEAFF,TGCGCCAGCAGACCCTATTGGGGGGACACTGAAGCTTTCTTT,14,many,-,TRBV4-1,TRBJ1-1
CASSQGPQGGPDTQYF,TGCGCCAGCAGCCAAGGGCCACAGGGGGGCCCAGATACGCAGTATTTT,16,many,TRBD1,TRBV4-3,TRBJ2-3
CASRVTGDRDTYNEQFF,TGTGCCAGCAGGGTTACGGGGGACAGGGATACCTACAATGAGCAGTTCTTC,17,many,TRBD1,TRBV12-3/TRBV12-4,TRBJ2-1